This TCR beta chain was sequenced during a study of CD8 T cells in Susac syndrome. Concerning this clonotype itself: Its antigen is as yet unknown.

Germline assignment: CDR1 MDHEN and CDR2 SYDVKM. V was cut by 2 bases and J by 1 base, with 5 bases left in between. This CDR3 has 13 residues. General study results and limits: TEMRA cells and active patients showed peak Susac CD8+ clonal expansion.

From blood CD8+ and CD4+ T cells, TCR beta sequences were generated. TEMRA cells were enriched by FACS, while CD8+ and CD4+ T cells were obtained through a negative isolation that was performed magnetically. Reverse transcription used about 0.5 to 1 ug RNA and random hexamers. MiXCR, applied by TCRdb to the immunoSEQ multiplex PCR reads, yields one record per CDR3 protein. The sample contains 84,000 or so distinct CDR3 sequences, 96% of which appear only once. The J gene is TRBJ2-5, the V gene TRBV28; no reliable D call. The origin of this receptor is a human donor with Susac syndrome. Source material: CD8+ T cells from PBMCs. The CDR3 here is CASSLEVQETQYF. The CDR3, as DNA: TGTGCCAGCAGTTTAGAGGTCCAAGAGACCCAGTACTTC.